This TCR beta chain is drawn from a study of preoperative IRX-2 immunotherapy in early breast cancer. V shed 0 bases, J shed 7 bases, and the junction held 5 bases outside the gene matches. The V gene's germline CDR1 is MDHEN and CDR2 SYDVKM. The CDR3 totals 15 residues. Treatment denoted: preoperative locoregional IRX-2 cytokine immunotherapy. Clones were read by immunoSEQ multiplex PCR, and TCRdb kept only the in-frame ones, dropping some. The table lists about 15,000 clones, more than 75% of them singletons, with around 30% in the top ten. The sequence was collected from a human donor with breast cancer. This sample was gathered from a patient treated with IRX-2 immunotherapy. The rearrangement joins TRBV28 to TRBJ1-4; 7 bases are a match to TRBD1. CDR3 loop: CASSLWNRGGEKLFF. The CDR3 DNA sequence: TGTGCCAGCAGTTTATGGAACAGGGGAGGTGAAAAACTGTTTTTT. Supplemented by reference TRBV28 and TRBJ1-4, the full variable domain reads DVKVTQSSRYLVKRTGEKVFLECVQDMDHENMFWYRQDPGLGLRLIYFSYDVKMKEKGDIPEGYSVSREKKERFSLILESASTNQTSMYLCASSLWNRGGEKLFFGSGTQLSVL.